This record looks at one TCR beta chain sequence and its context. Its specificity is not known. The germline gives CDR1 LNHDA, CDR2 SQIVND (reference sequence). Germline trimming cut 4 bases from V and 6 bases from J; bases unmatched to any gene: 5. This CDR3 region has 15 residues. Generated by immunoSEQ multiplex PCR, the TCRdb table keeps only in-frame clones and is missing some. The sample shows some 100,000 clones, just over 90% of them seen only once. This sample was included in a study of OX40 agonist ivuxolimab in advanced cancers. As for the study in general: Across the patients, intravenous ivuxolimab was delivered every 2 weeks at 0.01 to 10 mg/kg. At around 81% male, the cohort had a mean age of roughly 60 years, ranging from roughly 20 to 80. More than 35% of patients had received prior checkpoint inhibitor therapy. Whole-study results and caveats: Also showing low normalized T-cell clonal expansion were some of the nonresponders.

Sequenced here: CD4+ or CD8+ T cells sorted from blood, sampled in a trial of the OX40 agonist ivuxolimab. This chain joins TRBV19 and TRBJ2-7; 14 bases match TRBD2. The sequence was obtained from an adult with an advanced solid tumor such as melanoma, head and neck, liver or kidney cancer. The CDR3 region is CASSSGTSGRREQYF. The CDR3 DNA is TGTGCCAGTAGTAGCGGGACTAGCGGGAGACGCGAGCAGTACTTC. Together with reference TRBV19 and TRBJ2-7, the CDR3 gives the full variable domain: DGGITQSPKYLFRKEGQNVTLSCEQNLNHDAMYWYRQDPGQGLRLIYYSQIVNDFQKGDIAEGYSVSREKKESFPLTVTSAQKNPTAFYLCASSSGTSGRREQYFGPGTRLTVT.